Shown below are 12 T cell receptor beta chains from a single sample sequenced in a study of human T cells and chemical hapten exposure. Time point reported: patch test 3, about 24 weeks after DPC sensitization. The treatment was: therapeutic diphenylcyclopropenone sensitization with weekly scalp DPC. TCRdb fed the RACE reads into MiXCR, producing one record per CDR3 protein. Seen here are 85,000 to 100,000 distinct CDR3 sequences, 25% to 35% observed once, and the top ten hold about 9.4%. Material: whole blood, obtained in connection with sensitization to the hapten diphenylcyclopropenone (DPC). The origin of the receptors is a man aged 40-49 years with alopecia areata. Some clones in this sample may be carry-over from other donors' samples.

The chain uses TRBV4-3 and TRBJ1-6; D remains unclear. Germline assignment: CDR1 LGHNA and CDR2 YSLEER. Trimming shortened V by 1 base and J by 10 bases, and 20 bases separated the two germline ends. The CDR3 has 17 amino acids. DNA of the CDR3: TGCGCCAGCAGCCAAGCTTTTGGCCACAGAGGTGGATCACCCCTCCACTTT. It yields the protein CASSQAFGHRGGSPLHF.

This clonotype appeared a single time. The V call is TRBV27, the J call TRBJ2-2, with D unclear. V gave up 8 bases and J gave up 5 bases, with 9 bases separating them. There are 12 residues in the CDR3. In germline, CDR1 is MNHEY, CDR2 SMNVEV (reference sequence). The CDR3 coding sequence is TGTGCCAGCCCGAAATTAACCGGGGAGCTGTTTTTT. It codes for CASPKLTGELFF.

The rearrangement uses TRBV11-2 and TRBJ2-1; 10 nucleotides line up with TRBD2. The CDR3 has 18 amino acids. With V trimmed by 5 bases and J by 9 bases, 19 bases remained unmatched. Germline CDR1 SGHAT, CDR2 FQNNGV. The CDR3 is CASSPTPLLAGDPVEQFF. The CDR3, as DNA: TGTGCCAGCAGCCCTACCCCATTGCTAGCGGGAGACCCCGTTGAGCAGTTCTTC. The full variable domain, in which reference TRBV11-2 and TRBJ2-1 provide the parts outside the CDR3, is EAGVAQSPRYKIIEKRQSVAFWCNPISGHATLYWYQQILGQGPKLLIQFQNNGVVDDSQLPKDRFSAERLKGVDSTLKIQPAKLEDSAVYLCASSPTPLLAGDPVEQFFGPGTRLTVL.

The V call is TRBV21-1, the J call TRBJ2-3; the D call in the table, TRBD2, was not verified against the DNA. TRBV21-1 is classified as a pseudogene. The CDR3 sequence is 14 residues long. In nucleotides, the CDR3 is TGTGCCAGCACGACTAGCGGGATTGGTGATACGCAGTATTTT. Protein sequence: CASTTSGIGDTQYF.

This clonotype came up a few times. The J gene is TRBJ2-7, the V gene TRBV7-2; D perhaps matches TRBD2 (5 bases). Germline assignment: CDR1 SGHTA and CDR2 FQGNSA. CDR3 length: 15 amino acids. V was trimmed by 4 bases and J by 3 bases, leaving 16 bases between them. The CDR3 DNA is TGTGCCAGCAGCTCACGGGGAAGCAGCAGCTACGAGCAGTACTTC. Residues: CASSSRGSSSYEQYF.

V gene TRBV29-1 combines with J gene TRBJ2-3; 9 positions match TRBD1. The CDR3 spans 17 residues. The germline V gene encodes CDR1 SQVTM and CDR2 ANQGSEA. The junction had 9 bases not matched to a gene; V was cut back by 1 base and J by 1 base. CDR3 DNA sequence: TGCAGCGTTGAAGCGCTTGGACAGGGGATAGGCACAGATACGCAGTATTTT. It specifies CSVEALGQGIGTDTQYF.

This clonotype has a handful of counts. The J gene is TRBJ1-5, the V gene TRBV12-3 or TRBV12-4; perhaps TRBD1 as D (6 bases). V shed 7 bases and J shed 7 bases, with 20 bases lying between them. The CDR3 has 15 amino acids. The CDR3 is CASNEGGGRYQPQHF. The DNA of the CDR3 is TGTGCCAGCAATGAAGGGGGAGGTCGGTACCAGCCCCAGCATTTT.

The chain has TRBV5-1 and TRBJ2-3; 8 bases match TRBD2. The CDR3 loop spans 14 amino acids. Germline lookup yields CDR1 SGHRS and CDR2 YFSETQ. V dropped 1 base and J dropped 4; count of bases not matched to a gene: 2. CDR3 sequence: CASSLREGPDTQYF. CDR3 nucleotides: TGCGCCAGCAGCTTGCGGGAGGGCCCAGATACGCAGTATTTT.

This clonotype was seen only a few times. The rearrangement uses TRBV12-3 or TRBV12-4 and TRBJ2-3; 9 bases agree with TRBD2. V trimming: 0 bases; J trimming: 2 bases; junction bases outside the gene matches: 6. This CDR3 has 17 amino acids. The CDR3 sequence is CASSLAQLAGSTDTQYF. The CDR3, as DNA: TGTGCCAGCAGTTTAGCCCAACTAGCGGGTTCCACAGATACGCAGTATTTT.

The chain carries TRBV7-7 and TRBJ2-5; D call uncertain. This CDR3 is 14 amino acids long. Trimming stripped 5 bases from V and 1 base from J, with 11 bases between. Germline loops: CDR1 SSHAT, CDR2 FNYEAQ (reference sequence). CDR3 nucleotides: TGTGCCAGCAGCCCCCTGATGACCCAAGAGACCCAGTACTTC. Its protein is CASSPLMTQETQYF.

The chain joins TRBV12-3 or TRBV12-4 to TRBJ1-5, with D hard to call. The CDR3 loop spans 15 amino acids. Trimming took 6 bases from V and 2 from J, leaving 14 bases between them. The CDR3 nucleotides are TGTGCCAGCAGCCCCGCCAGCGGGGGCAATCAGCCCCAGCATTTT. Its translation is CASSPASGGNQPQHF.

This clonotype was found a few times. The gene calls are TRBV6-5 and TRBJ1-1; D ambiguous. Germline values: CDR1 MNHEY, CDR2 SVGAGI. V lost 7 bases and J lost 1, with 13 bases in between. The CDR3 is 14 residues long. CDR3 residues: CASTSTPTNTEAFF. CDR3 DNA sequence: TGTGCCAGCACTTCGACACCTACGAACACTGAAGCTTTCTTT.